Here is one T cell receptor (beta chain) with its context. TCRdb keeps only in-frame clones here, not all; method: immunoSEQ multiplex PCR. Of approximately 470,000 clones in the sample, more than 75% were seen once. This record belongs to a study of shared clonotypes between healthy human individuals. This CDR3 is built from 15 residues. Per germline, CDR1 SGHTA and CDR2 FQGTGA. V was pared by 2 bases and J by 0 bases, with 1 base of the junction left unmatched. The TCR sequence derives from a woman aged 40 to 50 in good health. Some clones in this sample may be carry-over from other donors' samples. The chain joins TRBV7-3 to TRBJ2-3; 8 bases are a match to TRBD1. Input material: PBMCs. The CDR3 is CASSLGQGSTDTQYF. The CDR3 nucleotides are TGTGCCAGCAGCTTAGGACAGGGAAGCACAGATACGCAGTATTTT.